This T cell receptor beta chain was identified in a study of T-cell reconstitution after alpha-beta-depleted transplantation in children. Study conclusions and caveats: Alpha-beta T cells about two months after transplant reportedly derived from several hundred expanded graft clones. It was surviving recipient T cells and thymic progenitors that gave some patients high TCRbeta diversity at day 60. Fresh T-cell production supplied most of the T-cell counts and diversity seen one year after transplant.

As concerns this clonotype: The antigen is undetermined.

Preparation of the TCRbeta library used unique molecular identifiers. Using its own MiXCR run on the PCR reads, TCRdb lists one record per CDR3 protein. The top ten clones hold about 0.77% of a sample with approximately 650,000 distinct CDR3 sequences, around 13% of them seen once. Germline V gene sequence: CDR1 SEHNR, CDR2 FQNEAQ (reference sequence). CDR3 length: 11 residues. V lost 8 bases and J 5 bases, leaving 7 bases between the germline ends. The starting material was PBMCs, obtained before TCRalphabeta/CD19-depleted stem cell transplant. This sequence joins TRBV7-9 and TRBJ2-4, with no clear D. This TCR was recovered from a girl aged 2-9 years with congenital amegakaryocytic thrombocytopenia, due to receive a stem cell transplant. CDR3 DNA: TGTGCCAGCGAACTGGAAAACATTCAGTACTTC. This codes for CASELENIQYF.